The 25 T cell receptor beta chains in this list originate from one sample, sequenced in a study of blood T cell repertoires in COVID-19. Measured with immunoSEQ multiplex PCR; TCRdb has only the in-frame clones, and not every one. The table records about 370,000 clones, 70% to 90% of them present only once. Specimen: peripheral blood. All receptors derive from a woman in her twenties or thirties with COVID-19, enrolled during active disease.

J is TRBJ1-4 and V is TRBV18; the D is unclear. Germline values: CDR1 KGHSH, CDR2 LQKENI. CDR3 length equals 14 residues. V lost 4 bases and J 2 bases, leaving 8 bases between the germline ends. CDR3 sequence reads: CASSLTGTNEKLFF. In DNA form, the CDR3 reads TGTGCCAGCTCACTGACGGGGACTAATGAAAAACTGTTTTTT.

There are a few counts of this clone. The chain is built from TRBV5-1 and TRBJ2-2; D gene ambiguous. Trimming cost V 2 bases and J 1 base, with 9 bases left between them. The CDR3 loop spans 15 amino acids. The germline CDR1 and CDR2 sequences are SGHRS and YFSETQ. The CDR3 nucleotides are TGCGCCAGCAGCTTAGGCGCAGGGAACACCGGGGAGCTGTTTTTT. It specifies CASSLGAGNTGELFF.

V and J are TRBV19 and TRBJ1-5, with TRBD1 matching over 8 bases. V was pared by 4 bases and J by 4 bases, with 12 bases of the junction left unmatched. This CDR3 spans 17 amino acids. The germline V gene encodes CDR1 LNHDA and CDR2 SQIVND (reference sequence). The CDR3 loop reads CASSSGRGQRENQPQHF. The CDR3 DNA sequence: TGTGCCAGTAGTAGTGGCAGGGGGCAGCGGGAAAATCAGCCCCAGCATTTT.

The chain joins TRBV18 to TRBJ2-1; D might be TRBD1 (6 bases). The CDR3 consists of 14 residues. Trimming left V 6 bases short and J 7 bases short, with 16 bases between. Germline CDR1 KGHSH, CDR2 LQKENI. The CDR3 reads CASSLLGAVNEQFF. The CDR3 bases are TGTGCCAGCTCGCTCCTGGGGGCAGTAAATGAGCAGTTCTTC.

V is TRBV5-1 and J is TRBJ1-2, with 7 positions matching TRBD1. The CDR3 runs 15 residues. Trimming cost V 0 bases and J 7 bases; bases outside gene matches: 9. Germline assignment: CDR1 SGHRS and CDR2 YFSETQ. CDR3 in amino acids: CASSLEGALGIGYTF. CDR3 DNA sequence: TGCGCCAGCAGCTTGGAGGGGGCCCTGGGGATTGGCTACACCTTC.

This sequence joins TRBV3-1 (or the pseudogene TRBV3-2) and TRBJ2-3; D remains ambiguous. The CDR3 runs 17 residues. Between the trimmed V and J ends, which lost 0 bases and 5 bases, there was a span of 18 bases. Germline CDR1 is LGHDT and CDR2 is YNNKEL (reference sequence). DNA for the CDR3: TGTGCCAGCAGCCAAGAAGTACGGCGGAGCCCTTTAGATACGCAGTATTTT. It is translated as CASSQEVRRSPLDTQYF.

The V and J genes are TRBV6-2 or TRBV6-3 and TRBJ2-5; tentative D call: TRBD1 (5 bases). The germline V gene has CDR1 MNHEY and CDR2 SVGEGT. CDR3 length: 16 amino acids. Trimming took 2 bases from V and 2 from J, leaving 15 bases between them. The CDR3: CASSYPLRQPQETQYF. The DNA for the CDR3 is TGTGCCAGCAGTTACCCTTTAAGACAGCCTCAAGAGACCCAGTACTTC.

The genes are TRBV19 and TRBJ2-2; 10 positions match TRBD2. The V and J ends lost 6 bases and 5 bases, in that order; junction bases with no gene match: 9. In germline, CDR1 is LNHDA, CDR2 SQIVND (reference sequence). This CDR3 comprises 16 residues. The CDR3 DNA is TGTGCCAGTAGCCCTAGCGGGAGAAGCGGGACCGGGGAGCTGTTTTTT. It is translated as CASSPSGRSGTGELFF.

The rearrangement joins TRBV11-1 to TRBJ2-7, with 10 nucleotides matching TRBD1. CDR1 SGHAT and CDR2 FQDESV come from the germline V gene (reference sequence). Trimming removed 1 base from V and 4 bases from J; junction bases left unmatched: 4. This CDR3 is built from 15 residues. The CDR3 protein is CASSLGWDRGYEQYF. The CDR3 DNA reads as TGTGCCAGCAGCTTAGGCTGGGACAGGGGTTACGAGCAGTACTTC.

The V gene is TRBV2, the J gene TRBJ2-7; no clear D gene. This CDR3 spans 11 amino acids. Deletions cut 8 bases from V and 1 base from J, with 6 bases between. The V gene's germline CDR1 is SNHLY and CDR2 FYNNEI. The CDR3 reads CASGQSYEQYF. CDR3 sequence (DNA): TGTGCCAGCGGGCAGTCCTACGAGCAGTACTTC.

The rearrangement uses TRBV5-6 and TRBJ2-5; TRBD1 is a possible D gene (6 bases). Trimming stripped 5 bases from V and 7 bases from J, with 15 bases between. The CDR3 sequence is 13 residues long. Germline CDR1 reads SGHDT; CDR2 reads YYEEEE. The CDR3: CASSTGPLGTQYF. As DNA, the CDR3 is TGTGCCAGCAGTACAGGGCCCCTAGGGACCCAGTACTTC.

This CDR3 is CASKGTNTQYF. The CDR3 DNA reads TGTGCCAGTAAGGGGACAAATACGCAGTATTTT. This sequence joins TRBV19 and TRBJ2-3; maybe TRBD1 (6 bases). The germline V and J ends were trimmed by 7 bases and 7 bases, with 9 bases remaining between them. The CDR3 is made up of 11 amino acids. In germline, CDR1 is LNHDA, CDR2 SQIVND (reference sequence).

In the case of this clone: This sample includes further DNA sequences coding for the same CDR3. The gene calls are TRBV6-2 or TRBV6-3 and TRBJ1-1; D is possibly TRBD1 (6 bases). Germline-derived CDR1 and CDR2 are MNHEY and SVGEGT. The CDR3 loop spans 13 amino acids. V dropped 5 bases and J dropped 1 base, with 8 bases sitting between them. As DNA, the CDR3 is TGTGCCAGCAGTCACAGGGAGAACACTGAAGCTTTCTTT. Protein sequence: CASSHRENTEAFF.

This chain connects TRBV7-9 to TRBJ2-5, with D unclear. The V and J ends lost 4 bases and 0 bases respectively, with 6 bases between them. This CDR3 is built from 13 residues. Per the germline V gene, CDR1 is SEHNR and CDR2 is FQNEAQ (reference sequence). In DNA, the CDR3 is TGTGCCAGCAGCTACGGGTACCAAGAGACCCAGTACTTC. Its protein is CASSYGYQETQYF.

There are a few counts of this clone. V usage is TRBV30 and J usage is TRBJ2-1; possibly TRBD2 for D (5 bases). V lost 0 bases and J 2 bases, leaving 8 bases between the germline ends. The CDR3 length is 14 residues. CDR1 and CDR2 (germline): GTSNPN, SVGIG (reference sequence). The CDR3 loop is CAWSVLEPYNEQFF. Here the CDR3 DNA reads TGTGCCTGGAGTGTACTAGAACCCTACAATGAGCAGTTCTTC. Combining the CDR3 with reference TRBV30 and TRBJ2-1 gives the whole variable domain SQTIHQWPATLVQPVGSPLSLECTVEGTSNPNLYWYRQAAGRGLQLLFYSVGIGQISSEVPQNLSASRPQDRQFILSSKKLLLSDSGFYLCAWSVLEPYNEQFFGPGTRLTVL.

V usage is TRBV28 and J usage is TRBJ2-3, with 11 bases aligning to TRBD2. Germline-derived CDR1 and CDR2 are MDHEN and SYDVKM. This CDR3 spans 16 amino acids. V dropped 6 bases and J dropped 5; count of bases not matched to a gene: 10. The CDR3 sequence: CASSPYSGRARDTQYF. CDR3 DNA sequence: TGTGCCAGCAGCCCTTATAGCGGGAGGGCCAGAGATACGCAGTATTTT. Using reference TRBV28 and TRBJ2-3 for the parts outside the CDR3, the full variable domain is DVKVTQSSRYLVKRTGEKVFLECVQDMDHENMFWYRQDPGLGLRLIYFSYDVKMKEKGDIPEGYSVSREKKERFSLILESASTNQTSMYLCASSPYSGRARDTQYFGPGTRLTVL.

V is TRBV10-1 and J is TRBJ2-3, with 8 bases matching TRBD2. This CDR3 has 16 residues. The V segment lost 5 bases and the J segment 0 bases; nucleotides outside the gene matches: 7. Germline-derived CDR1 and CDR2 are WNHNN and SYGVQD (reference sequence). The CDR3 nucleotides are TGCGCCAGCAGTTATGGACTAGCCTCCAGCACAGATACGCAGTATTTT. Translated: CASSYGLASSTDTQYF.

This chain joins TRBV9 and TRBJ2-7, with D unresolved. The germline V and J ends were trimmed by 0 bases and 3 bases, with 7 bases remaining between them. Germline V gene data show CDR1 as SGDLS and CDR2 as YYNGEE. The CDR3 contains 13 residues. The DNA for the CDR3 is TGTGCCAGCAGCGTAGGTAATAGCTACGAGCAGTACTTC. This encodes CASSVGNSYEQYF. Filled out from reference TRBV9 and TRBJ2-7, the complete variable domain reads DSGVTQTPKHLITATGQRVTLRCSPRSGDLSVYWYQQSLDQGLQFLIQYYNGEERAKGNILERFSAQQFPDLHSELNLSSLELGDSALYFCASSVGNSYEQYFGPGTRLTVT.

V and J are TRBV19 and TRBJ1-5, with no clear D. From germline, CDR1 is LNHDA and CDR2 SQIVND (reference sequence). Trimming removed 8 bases from V and 0 bases from J, with 8 bases in between. The CDR3 covers 13 residues. CDR3 nucleotide sequence: TGTGCCAGTGGAGGTTATAGCAATCAGCCCCAGCATTTT. As protein: CASGGYSNQPQHF.

V gene TRBV30 combines with J gene TRBJ2-3; 9 bases align to TRBD2. The CDR3 runs to 14 residues. V shed 8 bases, J shed 8 bases, and the junction held 14 bases outside the gene matches. CDR1 GTSNPN and CDR2 SVGIG come from the germline V gene (reference sequence). The CDR3 DNA sequence: TGTGCCGAGGATGGTAGCGGGAGAGGGAGTACGCAGTATTTT. Amino acid sequence: CAEDGSGRGSTQYF.

The rearrangement joins TRBV24-1 to TRBJ2-2; D is perhaps TRBD2 (6 bases). The CDR3 contains 15 residues. V was shortened by 0 bases and J by 5 bases, with 9 bases between the two germline ends. Looked up from germline, CDR1 is KGHDR and CDR2 is SFDVKD. The CDR3, as DNA: TGTGCCACCAGTGATTTGCTCGGGGGTACCGGGGAGCTGTTTTTT. This encodes CATSDLLGGTGELFF.

This chain joins TRBV28 and TRBJ2-1, with TRBD2 matching over 13 bases. The germline gives CDR1 MDHEN, CDR2 SYDVKM. This CDR3 contains 16 residues. V lost 4 bases and J lost 10; bases outside the gene matches: 10. The CDR3 region is CASSSPTSGRGREQFF. Written as DNA, the CDR3 is TGTGCCAGCAGTTCACCCACTAGCGGGAGGGGAAGGGAGCAGTTCTTC.

This CDR3 reads CASSLTISGPSPYEQYF. In DNA, the CDR3 is TGTGCCAGCAGCTTAACGATATCAGGACCTAGCCCCTACGAGCAGTACTTC. The genes are TRBV7-2 and TRBJ2-7; tentative D call: TRBD2 (5 bases). V gave up 2 bases and J gave up 2 bases, with 19 bases separating them. Germline loops: CDR1 SGHTA, CDR2 FQGNSA. The CDR3 spans 17 residues.

The rearrangement links TRBV7-9 to TRBJ2-3, with D unresolved. V lost 5 bases and J lost 7, with 16 bases in between. This CDR3 contains 14 residues. The V gene's germline CDR1 is SEHNR and CDR2 FQNEAQ (reference sequence). The CDR3 region is CASSPTDPFHTQYF. The CDR3 DNA is TGTGCCAGCAGCCCTACTGATCCGTTCCATACGCAGTATTTT.

This clone appeared once. The chain joins TRBV6-5 to TRBJ1-5; D not certain. V lost 9 bases and J lost 2, with 11 bases in between. The CDR3 runs to 13 residues. CDR1 and CDR2 from the germline V gene are MNHEY and SVGAGI. The CDR3 loop is CASFRGGNQPQHF. The CDR3 nucleotides read TGTGCCAGTTTTAGAGGAGGCAATCAGCCCCAGCATTTT.